The 7 T cell receptor beta chains below all came from one sample that was sequenced in a study of blood T cell repertoires in COVID-19 (dated by TCRdb to the early 2020s). To prepare the library, the immunoSEQ multiplex PCR assay was applied. This is the immuneACCESS table as TCRdb keeps it, with only in-frame sequences that have V and J called. A part of the clones is gone; compared with another copy, unresolved V genes explain less than half, and the rest is unexplained. The table for this sample lists about 250,000 clones; 89% of them were counted only once. Of the sample, about 4.5% falls within the top ten clones. The sample consisted of peripheral blood. These receptors were obtained from a woman between 40 and 50 years old who had recovered from COVID-19.

V gene TRBV12-5 combines with J gene TRBJ2-1, with 12 bases that match TRBD2. The junction had 4 bases not matched to a gene; V was cut back by 7 bases and J by 0 bases. The length of the CDR3 is 16 residues. Germline V gives CDR1 LGHNT, CDR2 FRNRAP. CDR3: CASDPGLAGSYNEQFF. The CDR3 DNA follows: TGTGCTAGTGACCCGGGACTAGCGGGCTCCTACAATGAGCAGTTCTTC. The full variable domain, completed using reference TRBV12-5 and TRBJ2-1, is DARVTQTPRHKVTEMGQEVTMRCQPILGHNTVFWYRQTMMQGLELLAYFRNRAPLDDSGMPKDRFSAEMPDATLATLKIQPSEPRDSAVYFCASDPGLAGSYNEQFFGPGTRLTVL.

This chain uses TRBV10-2 with TRBJ2-7; TRBD2 matches 7 bases. The CDR3 has 13 residues. Germline V gives CDR1 WSHSY, CDR2 SAAADI. The V segment lost 10 bases and the J segment 2 bases; nucleotides outside the gene matches: 8. The chain's CDR3 is CATQPGGPYEQYF. DNA of the CDR3: TGCGCCACCCAGCCGGGAGGTCCCTACGAGCAGTACTTC.

The rearrangement uses TRBV18 and TRBJ2-1; the match to TRBD2 covers 11 bases. CDR3 length: 15 amino acids. Per germline, CDR1 KGHSH and CDR2 LQKENI. The V gene end was trimmed by 1 base and the J gene end by 6 bases; junction bases not matched to a gene: 2. The CDR3 DNA follows: TGTGCCAGCTCACCACTAGCGGGGGGGAGCAATGAGCAGTTCTTC. This codes for CASSPLAGGSNEQFF.

The chain carries TRBV6-2 or TRBV6-3 and TRBJ2-7; D not certain. The CDR3 length is 16 residues. Germline V lookup: CDR1 MNHEY, CDR2 SVGEGT. V was trimmed by 2 bases and J by 3 bases, leaving 17 bases between them. CDR3 bases: TGTGCCAGCAGTTACAGTCACTTTGAAATCTTCTACGAGCAGTACGTC. The encoded protein is CASSYSHFEIFYEQYV.

DNA of the CDR3: TGTGCCAGCAGCAAAGTCCGACAGGGGTACACTGAAGCTTTCTTT. Translated, it gives CASSKVRQGYTEAFF. The J gene is TRBJ1-1, the V gene TRBV7-9, with 8 bases fitting TRBD1. Germline loops: CDR1 SEHNR, CDR2 FQNEAQ (reference sequence). The CDR3 is 15 residues long. The V and J ends lost 5 bases and 3 bases, in that order; junction bases with no gene match: 8.

The chain recombines TRBV2 with TRBJ1-5, with 8 positions matching TRBD1. V trimming: 6 bases; J trimming: 3 bases; junction bases outside the gene matches: 13. Germline CDR1 reads SNHLY; CDR2 reads FYNNEI. The CDR3 contains 17 residues. The CDR3 DNA reads TGTGCCAGCAGCGACGACCCAGACAGGGGAATCAATCAGCCCCAGCATTTT. Protein product: CASSDDPDRGINQPQHF. The full variable domain, its missing parts supplied by reference TRBV2 and TRBJ1-5, is EPEVTQTPSHQVTQMGQEVILRCVPISNHLYFYWYRQILGQKVEFLVSFYNNEISEKSEIFDDQFSVERPDGSNFTLKIRSTKLEDSAMYFCASSDDPDRGINQPQHFGDGTRLSIL.

The table lists this clone with a few counts. The V call is TRBV11-1, the J call TRBJ2-1, with 9 bases fitting TRBD2. Trimming removed 2 bases from V and 0 bases from J; junction bases left unmatched: 2. CDR3 length equals 16 residues. Germline values: CDR1 SGHAT, CDR2 FQDESV (reference sequence). The CDR3 is CASSLLAGNSYNEQFF. CDR3 DNA sequence: TGTGCCAGCAGCTTACTAGCGGGGAACTCCTACAATGAGCAGTTCTTC.